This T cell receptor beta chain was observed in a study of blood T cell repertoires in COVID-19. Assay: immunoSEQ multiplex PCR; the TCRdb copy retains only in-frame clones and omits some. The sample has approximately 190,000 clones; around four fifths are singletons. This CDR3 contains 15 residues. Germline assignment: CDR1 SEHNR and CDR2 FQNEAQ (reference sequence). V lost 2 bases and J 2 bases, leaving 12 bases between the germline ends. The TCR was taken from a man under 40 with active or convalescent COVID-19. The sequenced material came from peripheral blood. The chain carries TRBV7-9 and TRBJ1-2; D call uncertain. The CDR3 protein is CASSLSPPVNYGYTF. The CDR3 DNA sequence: TGTGCCAGCAGCTTATCCCCCCCTGTGAACTATGGCTACACCTTC.